Listed below are T cell receptor beta chains from one sample, sequenced in a study of patients and donors after allogeneic stem cell transplantation. TCRdb reprocessed the RT-PCR reads via MiXCR and lists one record per CDR3 protein. This sample has hundreds of thousands of distinct CDR3 sequences; 15% to 20% occur once, and the top ten carry 7.2%. Sequenced input: blood, either unsorted or a sorted T cell fraction (not recorded which). The receptors were sampled from a human donor who was either an allogeneic HSCT recipient or a stem cell or donor lymphocyte infusion donor (not recorded which). It is not recorded whose cells these are; they may come from a transplant donor. The CDR3 runs from the conserved cysteine through the conserved F or W. D genes are given only for firm matches. Size is omitted from some rows. Given values are once, few, many or a class for expanded clones.

size | D | J | V | CDR3 | DNA
many | - | TRBJ2-3 | TRBV12-3/TRBV12-4 | CASSLLGQSLRWADTQYF | TGTGCCAGCAGTTTACTCGGTCAATCACTCCGCTGGGCAGATACGCAGTATTTT
few | TRBD1 | TRBJ2-3 | TRBV29-1 | CSARTGRSTDTQYF | TGCAGCGCCAGGACAGGACGTAGCACAGATACGCAGTATTTT
few | - | TRBJ1-1 | TRBV7-9 | CASSLSWRDGRNEAFF | TGTGCCAGCAGCTTAAGTTGGCGGGACGGGAGAAATGAAGCTTTCTTT
few | - | TRBJ1-2 | TRBV9 | CASSVAGAQALYGYTF | TGTGCCAGCAGCGTAGCTGGGGCCCAAGCCCTATATGGCTACACCTTC
few | TRBD1 | TRBJ1-6 | TRBV2 | CASRDRTGRDSPLHF | TGTGCCAGCAGGGACCGGACAGGGAGAGATTCACCCCTCCACTTT
- | - | TRBJ1-5 | TRBV12-3/TRBV12-4 | CASSLAQGANQPQHF | TGTGCCAGCAGTTTAGCACAGGGTGCAAACCAGCCCCAGCATTTT
- | - | TRBJ1-3 | TRBV4-2 | CASSQDPGRSGNTIYF | TGTGCCAGCAGCCAAGATCCGGGACGCTCTGGAAACACCATATATTTT
few | - | TRBJ1-1 | TRBV5-1 | CASSLGHGGRTNTEAFF | TGCGCCAGCAGCTTGGGTCACGGGGGTCGGACGAACACTGAAGCTTTCTTT
many | - | TRBJ2-7 | TRBV29-1 | CSVGQSSYEQYF | TGCAGCGTCGGTCAGTCATCCTACGAGCAGTACTTC
many | - | TRBJ2-2 | TRBV3-1 | CASSQANTGELFF | TGTGCCAGCAGCCAAGCAAACACCGGGGAGCTGTTTTTT
- | TRBD1 | TRBJ2-7 | TRBV6-5 | CASSSYRGYEQYF | TGTGCCAGCAGTTCCTACAGGGGCTACGAGCAGTACTTC
- | TRBD2 | TRBJ2-3 | TRBV5-1 | CASSLRVGGLAGDTQYF | TGCGCCAGCAGCTTGCGCGTAGGGGGACTAGCGGGAGATACGCAGTATTTT
few | TRBD2 | TRBJ2-1 | TRBV2 | CASSRTEIAGSSYNEQFF | TGTGCCAGCAGTAGAACCGAAATAGCGGGAAGCTCCTACAATGAGCAGTTCTTC
few | TRBD1 | TRBJ2-5 | TRBV15 | CATSRPYGTGLVGETQYF | TGTGCCACCAGCAGACCCTACGGGACAGGGCTTGTAGGAGAGACCCAGTACTTC
- | TRBD2 | TRBJ2-5 | TRBV3-1 | CASSQKGGGAHQTQYF | TGTGCCAGCAGCCAAAAGGGCGGGGGGGCACATCAGACCCAGTACTTC
- | - | TRBJ2-3 | TRBV7-2 | CASSFYHTDTQYF | TGTGCCAGCAGCTTCTATCACACAGATACGCAGTATTTT
- | - | TRBJ1-1 | TRBV6-1 | CASTANTEAFF | TGTGCCAGCACTGCGAACACTGAAGCTTTCTTT
few | TRBD2 | TRBJ2-1 | TRBV5-1 | CASSPPLAGGDEQFF | TGCGCCAGCAGCCCCCCCCTAGCGGGAGGGGATGAGCAGTTCTTC
few | - | TRBJ1-5 | TRBV10-3 | CAISDFQPQHF | TGTGCCATCAGTGATTTTCAGCCCCAGCATTTT
few | TRBD2 | TRBJ2-1 | TRBV7-3 | CASSLTPGLAAYNEQFF | TGTGCCAGCAGCTTAACCCCGGGACTAGCGGCCTACAATGAGCAGTTCTTC
- | - | TRBJ1-2 | TRBV20-1 | CSARDPGASHGYTF | TGCAGTGCTAGAGACCCGGGGGCGAGCCATGGCTACACCTTC
few | TRBD1 | TRBJ2-7 | TRBV3-1 | CASSGDRGIYEQYF | TGTGCCAGCAGCGGGGACAGGGGAATCTACGAGCAGTACTTC
many | - | TRBJ2-2 | TRBV12-3/TRBV12-4 | CASTSVEDLTSGELFF | TGTGCCAGCACGTCAGTAGAGGACCTAACTAGTGGGGAGCTGTTTTTT
few | - | TRBJ2-3 | TRBV19 | CASRDRTSTDTQYF | TGTGCCAGTAGAGACAGAACTAGCACAGATACGCAGTATTTT
- | - | TRBJ1-6 | TRBV6-2/TRBV6-3 | CASSYSEGNSPLHF | TGTGCCAGCAGTTACTCTGAGGGAAATTCACCCCTCCACTTT
few | TRBD1 | TRBJ1-1 | TRBV5-1 | CASSLLSDRANTEAFF | TGCGCCAGCAGCCTACTCTCCGACAGGGCGAACACTGAAGCTTTCTTT
few | - | TRBJ2-7 | TRBV2 | CASGQTYEQYF | TGTGCCAGCGGACAGACCTACGAGCAGTACTTC
- | TRBD1 | TRBJ2-6 | TRBV10-3 | CAIRGEPGQGPGANVLTF | TGTGCCATCAGGGGGGAACCGGGACAGGGGCCCGGGGCCAACGTCCTGACTTTC
- | - | TRBJ1-2 | TRBV25-1 | CASSRGRTGELGYGYTF | TGTGCCAGCAGCCGGGGACGGACCGGGGAGTTAGGCTATGGCTACACCTTC
few | - | TRBJ2-3 | TRBV6-1 | CASSLQGSRTDTQYF | TGTGCCAGCAGTCTCCAGGGGTCGCGCACAGATACGCAGTATTTT
few | - | TRBJ2-5 | TRBV27 | CASSARISGETQYF | TGTGCCAGCAGTGCCCGCATCTCTGGAGAGACCCAGTACTTC
few | TRBD2 | TRBJ2-1 | TRBV7-8 | CASRAGGGPYNEQFF | TGTGCCAGCAGGGCCGGGGGGGGCCCCTACAATGAGCAGTTCTTC